The next 12 T cell receptor beta chains were all read from a single sample in a study of early T cells in non-severe SARS-CoV-2 infection. TCRdb analysed the 5' RACE reads with MiXCR anew, one entry per CDR3 protein. This sample carries about 56,000 distinct CDR3 sequences, 10% of them seen once, and the ten largest clones take 6.5%. Specimen: whole blood. The origin of the receptors is an adult who was a healthcare worker with PCR-confirmed SARS-CoV-2 infection or an uninfected control (not recorded which).

This clonotype was seen at least ten times. The chain carries TRBV2 and TRBJ2-3; possibly TRBD2 for D (5 bases). V was clipped by 4 bases and J by 7 bases, with 9 bases between them. The germline gives CDR1 SNHLY, CDR2 FYNNEI. The CDR3 is made up of 12 amino acids. The CDR3 DNA is TGTGCCAGCAGTGTAGAGGGCTATACGCAGTATTTT. Translated, it gives CASSVEGYTQYF.

This clonotype was found many times. The chain carries TRBV4-3 and TRBJ1-1; D possibly corresponds to TRBD1 (6 bases). The CDR3 has 13 residues. Trimming shortened V by 0 bases and J by 9 bases, and 11 bases separated the two germline ends. Germline V gene sequence: CDR1 LGHNA, CDR2 YSLEER. The CDR3 sequence is CASSQEITGQAFF. The CDR3 DNA reads as TGCGCCAGCAGCCAAGAAATTACAGGGCAAGCTTTCTTT.

A word on this clonotype: Possible read error: a much larger clone is one base away. The rearrangement joins TRBV11-1 to TRBJ1-4; D may be TRBD1 (6 bases). Germline lookup yields CDR1 SGHAT and CDR2 FQDESV (reference sequence). This CDR3 has 13 residues. CDR3 protein: CDSSFGQNEKLFF. The CDR3 DNA is TGTGACAGCAGCTTCGGACAGAATGAAAAACTGTTTTTT.

This clonotype was detected only a few times. This chain links TRBV19 with TRBJ2-1; D is uncertain. CDR3 length equals 14 residues. Trimming took off 6 bases at V and 6 bases at J, with 15 bases between the two ends. Germline CDR1 is LNHDA and CDR2 is SQIVND (reference sequence). The CDR3 DNA reads as TGTGCCAGTAGCAGCGTAGGGCGCGGCAATGAGCAGTTCTTC. It codes for CASSSVGRGNEQFF.

This clonotype was seen a handful of times. V and J are TRBV7-2 and TRBJ2-3, with a tentative D call TRBD2 (5 bases). Trimming left V 1 base short and J 4 bases short, with 12 bases between. Germline-derived CDR1 and CDR2 are SGHTA and FQGNSA. The CDR3 sequence is 15 residues long. The CDR3 DNA sequence: TGTGCCAGCAGCTTAGGGCGGAGCGGACCAGATACGCAGTATTTT. This translates into CASSLGRSGPDTQYF.

This clonotype was observed many times. J is TRBJ2-3 and V is TRBV18, with TRBD2 as a possible D gene (5 bases). V lost 3 bases and J lost 12, with 16 bases in between. From germline, CDR1 is KGHSH and CDR2 LQKENI. The CDR3 sequence is 13 residues long. CDR3 in DNA: TGTGCCAGCTCACCCGAAGGGAGAACCACACAGTATTTT. It yields the protein CASSPEGRTTQYF.

This clonotype was counted many times. V and J are TRBV7-6 and TRBJ2-1; no clear D gene. The V gene lost 2 bases and the J gene lost 9 bases, with 11 bases spanning the gap. From germline, CDR1 is SGHVS and CDR2 FNYEAQ. The CDR3 spans 13 residues. CDR3 residues: CASSLYHPGEQFF. The CDR3 bases are TGTGCCAGCAGCTTATACCATCCGGGTGAGCAGTTCTTC.

This clonotype has a count of ten or more. This chain joins TRBV11-2 and TRBJ2-7; D is undetermined. V gave up 1 base and J gave up 5 bases, with 12 bases separating them. Germline CDR1 SGHAT, CDR2 FQNNGV. The CDR3 is 14 amino acids. The CDR3 protein is CASSLVSSRNEQYF. CDR3 in DNA: TGTGCCAGCAGCTTAGTTAGTAGTAGGAACGAGCAGTACTTC. Together with reference TRBV11-2 and TRBJ2-7, the CDR3 gives the full variable domain: EAGVAQSPRYKIIEKRQSVAFWCNPISGHATLYWYQQILGQGPKLLIQFQNNGVVDDSQLPKDRFSAERLKGVDSTLKIQPAKLEDSAVYLCASSLVSSRNEQYFGPGTRLTVT.

The genes are TRBV3-1 and TRBJ2-1; D is uncertain. This CDR3 spans 12 amino acids. Germline-derived CDR1 and CDR2 are LGHDT and YNNKEL (reference sequence). V was clipped by 1 base and J by 15 bases, with 13 bases between them. The CDR3 nucleotides read TGTGCCAGCAGCCAAGTAGGAAGCGAACCGTTCTTC. Translation: CASSQVGSEPFF.

This clonotype has ten or more counts. Its ends do not fully match the called genes, so a read error is possible. The rearrangement joins TRBV6-6 to TRBJ1-2, with 8 bases identical to TRBD1. CDR3 length equals 16 residues. CDR1 MNHNY and CDR2 SVGAGI come from the germline V gene (reference sequence). CDR3 sequence: CASSFSRQGHNSGYTF. The CDR3 DNA reads TGTGCCAGCAGTTTCTCTCGACAGGGGCACAACTCTGGCTACACCTTC.

This clonotype came up many times. The J gene is TRBJ2-5, the V gene TRBV20-1; 9 bases agree with TRBD2. Germline CDR1 is DFQATT and CDR2 is SNEGSKA (reference sequence). The CDR3 loop spans 15 amino acids. V was pared by 3 bases and J by 4 bases, with 9 bases of the junction left unmatched. This CDR3 is CSASGASGNGETQYF. The CDR3 bases are TGCAGTGCTAGTGGCGCTAGCGGGAATGGAGAGACCCAGTACTTC.

This clonotype was observed a few times. The chain links TRBV18 to TRBJ2-1; D may be TRBD1 or TRBD2 (5 bases each). V was trimmed by 3 bases and J by 0 bases, leaving 9 bases between them. The CDR3 consists of 15 residues. The germline CDR1 and CDR2 sequences are KGHSH and LQKENI. CDR3 nucleotide sequence: TGTGCCAGCTCACCCGAGGGGAGCTCCTACAATGAGCAGTTCTTC. Protein: CASSPEGSSYNEQFF.